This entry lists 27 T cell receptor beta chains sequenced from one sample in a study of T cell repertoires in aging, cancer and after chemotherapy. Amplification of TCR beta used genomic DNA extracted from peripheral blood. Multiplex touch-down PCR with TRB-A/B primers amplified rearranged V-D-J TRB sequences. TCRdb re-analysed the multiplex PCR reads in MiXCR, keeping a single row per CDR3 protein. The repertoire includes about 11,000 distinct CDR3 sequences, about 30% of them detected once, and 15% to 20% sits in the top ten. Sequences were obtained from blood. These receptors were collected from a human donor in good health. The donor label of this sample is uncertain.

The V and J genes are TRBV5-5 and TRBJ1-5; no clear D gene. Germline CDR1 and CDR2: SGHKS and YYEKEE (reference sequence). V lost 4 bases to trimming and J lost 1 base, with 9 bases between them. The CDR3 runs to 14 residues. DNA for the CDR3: TGTGCCAGCAGCGGCATGGGGAGCAATCAGCCCCAGCATTTT. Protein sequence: CASSGMGSNQPQHF.

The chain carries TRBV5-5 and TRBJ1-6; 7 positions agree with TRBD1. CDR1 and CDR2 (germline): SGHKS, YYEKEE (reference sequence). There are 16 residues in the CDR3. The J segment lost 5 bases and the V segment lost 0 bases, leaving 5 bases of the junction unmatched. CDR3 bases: TGTGCCAGCAGCTTGGCCGGACAGGCCGATAATTCACCCCTCCACTTT. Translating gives CASSLAGQADNSPLHF.

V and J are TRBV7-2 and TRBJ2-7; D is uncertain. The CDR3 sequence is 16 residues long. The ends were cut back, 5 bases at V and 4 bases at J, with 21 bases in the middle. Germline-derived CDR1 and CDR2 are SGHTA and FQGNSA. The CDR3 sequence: CASSQEEAGPPYEQYF. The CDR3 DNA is TGTGCCAGCAGCCAGGAAGAGGCCGGACCCCCTTACGAGCAGTACTTC. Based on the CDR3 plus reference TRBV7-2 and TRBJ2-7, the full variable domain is GAGVSQSPSNKVTEKGKDVELRCDPISGHTALYWYRQSLGQGLEFLIYFQGNSAPDKSGLPSDRFSAERTGGSVSTLTIQRTQQEDSAVYLCASSQEEAGPPYEQYFGPGTRLTVT.

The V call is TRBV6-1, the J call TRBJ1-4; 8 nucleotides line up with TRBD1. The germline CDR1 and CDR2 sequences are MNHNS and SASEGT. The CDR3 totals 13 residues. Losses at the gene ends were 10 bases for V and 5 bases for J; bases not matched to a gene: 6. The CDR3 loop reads CATSTGVNEKLFF. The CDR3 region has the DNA TGTGCCACCTCGACAGGGGTCAATGAAAAACTGTTTTTT.

The CDR3 DNA sequence: TGTGCCACTGACACAGAGTACGGCACAGATACGCAGTATTTT. This codes for CATDTEYGTDTQYF. This chain joins TRBV24-1 and TRBJ2-3; D is uncertain. The V gene's germline CDR1 is KGHDR and CDR2 SFDVKD. V shed 10 bases and J shed 1 base, with 14 bases lying between them. The CDR3 sequence is 14 residues long.

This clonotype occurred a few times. CDR3 region: CSARTGRDQPQHF. DNA for the CDR3: TGCAGTGCGCGGACAGGGAGGGATCAGCCCCAGCATTTT. This chain links TRBV20-1 with TRBJ1-5; 8 bases align to TRBD1. Germline CDR1 is DFQATT and CDR2 is SNEGSKA (reference sequence). The J segment lost 5 bases and the V segment lost 6 bases, leaving 6 bases of the junction unmatched. The CDR3 consists of 13 residues.

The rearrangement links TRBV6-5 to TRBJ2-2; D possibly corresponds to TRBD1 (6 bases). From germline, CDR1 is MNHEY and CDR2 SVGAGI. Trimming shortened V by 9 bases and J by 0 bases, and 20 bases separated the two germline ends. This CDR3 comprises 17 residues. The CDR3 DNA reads TGTGCCAGAAGGACTTCGGGACACCCCACGAACACCGGGGAGCTGTTTTTT. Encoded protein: CARRTSGHPTNTGELFF.

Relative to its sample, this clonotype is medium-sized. CDR3 nucleotides: TGTGCCAGCAGTTTAGCGGGAGAATCCAATGAGCAGTTCTTC. The encoded protein is CASSLAGESNEQFF. V gene TRBV6-4 combines with J gene TRBJ2-1; 9 bases match TRBD2. The CDR3 consists of 14 residues. V trimming: 5 bases; J trimming: 6 bases; junction bases outside the gene matches: 5. Per germline, CDR1 MRHNA and CDR2 SNTAGT.

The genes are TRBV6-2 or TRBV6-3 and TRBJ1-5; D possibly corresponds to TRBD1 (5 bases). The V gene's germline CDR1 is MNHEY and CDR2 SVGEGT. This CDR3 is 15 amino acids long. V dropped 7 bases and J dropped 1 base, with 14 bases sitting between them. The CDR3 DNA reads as TGTGCCAGCACCAGGGAGGGGTTCAGCAATCAGCCCCAGCATTTT. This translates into CASTREGFSNQPQHF.

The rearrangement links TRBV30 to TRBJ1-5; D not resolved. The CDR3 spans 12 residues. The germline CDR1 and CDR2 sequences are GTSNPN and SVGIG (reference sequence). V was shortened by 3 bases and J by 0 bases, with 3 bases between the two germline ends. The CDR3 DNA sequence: TGTGCCTGGAGGGCTAGCAATCAGCCCCAGCATTTT. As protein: CAWRASNQPQHF.

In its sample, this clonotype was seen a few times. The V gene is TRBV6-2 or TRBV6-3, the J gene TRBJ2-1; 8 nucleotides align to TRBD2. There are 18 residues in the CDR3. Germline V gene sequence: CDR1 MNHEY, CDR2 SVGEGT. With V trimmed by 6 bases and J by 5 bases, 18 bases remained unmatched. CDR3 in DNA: TGTGCCAGCAGGCACCCTGCGGGCTACGGGGGGGCCCACAATGAGCAGTTCTTC. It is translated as CASRHPAGYGGAHNEQFF.

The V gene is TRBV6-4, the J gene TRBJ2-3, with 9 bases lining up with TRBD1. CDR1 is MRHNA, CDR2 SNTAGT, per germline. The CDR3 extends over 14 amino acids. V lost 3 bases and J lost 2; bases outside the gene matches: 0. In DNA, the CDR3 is TGTGCCAGCAGTGAACAGGGGGCCACAGATACGCAGTATTTT. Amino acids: CASSEQGATDTQYF.

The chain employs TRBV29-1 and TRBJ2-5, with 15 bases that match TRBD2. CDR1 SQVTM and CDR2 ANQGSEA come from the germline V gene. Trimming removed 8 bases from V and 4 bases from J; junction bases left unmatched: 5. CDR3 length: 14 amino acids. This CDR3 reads CSSGLAGGPETQYF. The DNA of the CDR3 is TGCAGCTCCGGACTAGCGGGGGGGCCAGAGACCCAGTACTTC.

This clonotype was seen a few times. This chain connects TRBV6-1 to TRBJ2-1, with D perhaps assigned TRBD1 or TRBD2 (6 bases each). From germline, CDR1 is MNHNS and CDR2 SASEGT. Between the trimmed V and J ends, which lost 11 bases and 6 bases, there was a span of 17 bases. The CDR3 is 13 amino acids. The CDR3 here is CAAGGPPFNEQFF. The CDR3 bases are TGTGCCGCCGGGGGCCCGCCCTTCAATGAGCAGTTCTTC.

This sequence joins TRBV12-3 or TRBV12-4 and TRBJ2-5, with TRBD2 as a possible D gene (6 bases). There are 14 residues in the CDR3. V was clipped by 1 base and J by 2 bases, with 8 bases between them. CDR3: CASSLGREQETQYF. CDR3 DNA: TGTGCCAGCAGTTTAGGTCGGGAGCAAGAGACCCAGTACTTC.

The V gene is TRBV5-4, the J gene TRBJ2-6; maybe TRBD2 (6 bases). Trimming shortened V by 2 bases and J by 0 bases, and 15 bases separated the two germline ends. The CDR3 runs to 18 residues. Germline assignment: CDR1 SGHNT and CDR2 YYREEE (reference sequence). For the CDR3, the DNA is TGTGCCAGCAGCTTTTATGGAGGGGCTGTCTCTGGGGCCAACGTCCTGACTTTC. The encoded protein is CASSFYGGAVSGANVLTF.

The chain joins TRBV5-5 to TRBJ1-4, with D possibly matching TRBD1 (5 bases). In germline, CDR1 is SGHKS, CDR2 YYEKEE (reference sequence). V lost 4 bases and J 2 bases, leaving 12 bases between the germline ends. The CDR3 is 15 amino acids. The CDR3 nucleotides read TGTGCCAGCAGCCCGTCAGGGACGACTAATGAAAAACTGTTTTTT. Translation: CASSPSGTTNEKLFF.

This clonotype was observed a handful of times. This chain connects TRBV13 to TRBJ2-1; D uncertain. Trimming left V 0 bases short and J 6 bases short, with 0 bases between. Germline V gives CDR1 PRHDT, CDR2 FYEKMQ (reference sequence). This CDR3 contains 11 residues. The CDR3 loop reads CASSLGNEQFF. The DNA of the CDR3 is TGTGCCAGCAGCTTAGGCAATGAGCAGTTCTTC. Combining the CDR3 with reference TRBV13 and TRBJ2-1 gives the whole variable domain AAGVIQSPRHLIKEKRETATLKCYPIPRHDTVYWYQQGPGQDPQFLISFYEKMQSDKGSIPDRFSAQQFSDYHSELNMSSLELGDSALYFCASSLGNEQFFGPGTRLTVL.

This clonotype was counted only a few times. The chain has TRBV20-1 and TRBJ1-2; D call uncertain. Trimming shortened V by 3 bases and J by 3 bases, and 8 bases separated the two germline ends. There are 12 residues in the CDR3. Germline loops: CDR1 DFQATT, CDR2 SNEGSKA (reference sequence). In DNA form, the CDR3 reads TGCAGTGCTAGCCCGAATCACTATGGCTACACCTTC. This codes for CSASPNHYGYTF.

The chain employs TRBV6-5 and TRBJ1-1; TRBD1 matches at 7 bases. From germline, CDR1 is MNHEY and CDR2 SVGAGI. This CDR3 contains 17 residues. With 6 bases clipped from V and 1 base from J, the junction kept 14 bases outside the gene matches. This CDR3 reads CASRSPGQQRGNTEAFF. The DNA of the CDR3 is TGTGCCAGCAGATCTCCGGGACAGCAAAGGGGGAACACTGAAGCTTTCTTT.

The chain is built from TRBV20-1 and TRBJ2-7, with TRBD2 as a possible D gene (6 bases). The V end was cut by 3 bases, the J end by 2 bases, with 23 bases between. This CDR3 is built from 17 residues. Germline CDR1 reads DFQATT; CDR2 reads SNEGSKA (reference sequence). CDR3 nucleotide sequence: TGCAGTGCTAGCCCGCCCCATAGTTGGGGGGAACCCTACGAGCAGTACTTC. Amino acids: CSASPPHSWGEPYEQYF.

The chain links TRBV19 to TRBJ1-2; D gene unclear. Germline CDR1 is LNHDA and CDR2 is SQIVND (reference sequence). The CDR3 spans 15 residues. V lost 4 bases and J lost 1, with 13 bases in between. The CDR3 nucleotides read TGTGCCAGTAGTAGCAGGACTCCTAGTAACTATGGCTACACCTTC. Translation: CASSSRTPSNYGYTF.

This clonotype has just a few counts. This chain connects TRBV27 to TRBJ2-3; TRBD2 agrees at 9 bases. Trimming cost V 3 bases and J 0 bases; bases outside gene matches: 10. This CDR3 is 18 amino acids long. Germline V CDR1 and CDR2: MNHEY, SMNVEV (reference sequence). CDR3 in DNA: TGTGCCAGCAGTTTTTTCGGGGTAGCGGGGGTGAGCACAGATACGCAGTATTTT. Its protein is CASSFFGVAGVSTDTQYF.

CDR3 bases: TGTGCCAGCAGCCCGAGGGGGGCAGTGGGCACTGAAGCTTTCTTT. Amino acid sequence: CASSPRGAVGTEAFF. This rearrangement joins TRBV27 to TRBJ1-1, with D perhaps TRBD1 (6 bases). The V gene lost 6 bases and the J gene lost 4 bases, with 18 bases spanning the gap. Germline CDR1 reads MNHEY; CDR2 reads SMNVEV (reference sequence). The CDR3 length is 15 residues.

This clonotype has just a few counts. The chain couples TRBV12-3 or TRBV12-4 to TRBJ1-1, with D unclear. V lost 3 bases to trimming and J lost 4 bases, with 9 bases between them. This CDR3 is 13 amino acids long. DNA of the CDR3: TGTGCCAGCAGTTTGGAGGGAACCACTGAAGCTTTCTTT. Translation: CASSLEGTTEAFF.

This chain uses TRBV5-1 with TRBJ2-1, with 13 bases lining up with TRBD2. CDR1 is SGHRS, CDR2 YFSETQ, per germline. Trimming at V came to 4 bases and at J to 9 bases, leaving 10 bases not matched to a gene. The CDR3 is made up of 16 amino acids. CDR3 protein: CASSTAGTSGVSEQFF. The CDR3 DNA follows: TGCGCCAGCAGCACGGCCGGGACTAGCGGGGTGAGTGAGCAGTTCTTC.

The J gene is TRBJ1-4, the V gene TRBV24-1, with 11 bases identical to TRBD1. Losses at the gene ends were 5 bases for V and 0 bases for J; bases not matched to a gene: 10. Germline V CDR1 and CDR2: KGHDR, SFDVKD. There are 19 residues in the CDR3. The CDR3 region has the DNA TGTGCCACCAGTGCCCGACCCGGGACAGGGGGACCAACTAATGAAAAACTGTTTTTT. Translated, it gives CATSARPGTGGPTNEKLFF.